The 18 T cell receptor beta chains in this list originate from one sample, sequenced in a study of shared clonotypes between healthy human individuals. CD45RO-negative, CCR7-positively selected cells formed the naive CD8 fraction, excluding terminally differentiated effector memory CD45RA+ cells. Measured with immunoSEQ multiplex PCR; TCRdb has only the in-frame clones, and not every one. The sample has around 2,100,000 clones; approximately 94% are singletons. The sequenced sample consisted of naive CD8+ T cells sorted from blood. These receptors were taken from a man aged 18-30 years in good health.

The chain combines TRBV30 with TRBJ2-2; 12 bases align to TRBD1. The CDR3 contains 18 residues. Per germline, CDR1 GTSNPN and CDR2 SVGIG (reference sequence). The V gene end was trimmed by 1 base and the J gene end by 6 bases; junction bases not matched to a gene: 12. In DNA form, the CDR3 reads TGTGCCTGGAGTGCCCTGGGACAGGGGGCGTTGGTGGCCGGGGAGCTGTTTTTT. Its translation: CAWSALGQGALVAGELFF.

V and J are TRBV14 and TRBJ1-1; D unresolved. The V gene's germline CDR1 is SGHDN and CDR2 FVKESK. Deletions cut 2 bases from V and 1 base from J, with 8 bases between. The CDR3 contains 14 residues. In DNA, the CDR3 is TGTGCCAGCAGCCAACTTGCCGGGAACACTGAAGCTTTCTTT. It specifies CASSQLAGNTEAFF.

This clone showed up just once. This chain joins TRBV19 and TRBJ1-5; D unresolved. Germline V gives CDR1 LNHDA, CDR2 SQIVND (reference sequence). V lost 3 bases and J lost 0, with 9 bases in between. CDR3 length equals 15 residues. CDR3 sequence (DNA): TGTGCCAGTAGTATCGTCAGGTATAGCAATCAGCCCCAGCATTTT. Translating gives CASSIVRYSNQPQHF.

This clone has just one count. The chain employs TRBV11-2 and TRBJ2-2; D not certain. Germline-derived CDR1 and CDR2 are SGHAT and FQNNGV. Deletions cut 3 bases from V and 4 bases from J, with 9 bases between. There are 14 residues in the CDR3. The CDR3 bases are TGTGCCAGCAGCTTTGCCGGATCCACCGGGGAGCTGTTTTTT. Its protein is CASSFAGSTGELFF.

CDR3 nucleotides: TGTGCCAGCAGCTTATCCGTCTCTAGTGGGGTTGACACCATATATTTT. The encoded protein is CASSLSVSSGVDTIYF. The chain employs TRBV7-9 and TRBJ1-3; the D is unclear. Germline CDR1 SEHNR, CDR2 FQNEAQ (reference sequence). The CDR3 runs to 16 residues. V was cut by 2 bases and J by 8 bases, with 19 bases left in between.

V is TRBV14 and J is TRBJ1-1; TRBD1 matches 8 bases. CDR1 is SGHDN, CDR2 FVKESK, per germline. Germline trimming cut 4 bases from V and 3 bases from J; bases unmatched to any gene: 4. The CDR3 has 14 residues. For the CDR3, the DNA is TGTGCCAGCAGCCGGTACAGGGGGGACACTGAAGCTTTCTTT. Protein sequence: CASSRYRGDTEAFF.

V gene TRBV9 combines with J gene TRBJ2-3; D perhaps matches TRBD2 (5 bases). This CDR3 comprises 16 residues. Germline V gene sequence: CDR1 SGDLS, CDR2 YYNGEE. The ends were cut back, 0 bases at V and 2 bases at J, with 13 bases in the middle. The CDR3 DNA is TGTGCCAGCAGCGTAGACCGAGCGACTACCACAGATACGCAGTATTTT. It encodes CASSVDRATTTDTQYF.

A remark on this clone: Other DNA sequences within the sample encode an identical CDR3. This chain joins TRBV19 and TRBJ2-2; no reliable D call. V was pared by 1 base and J by 2 bases, with 5 bases between. Germline CDR1 and CDR2: LNHDA and SQIVND (reference sequence). The CDR3 runs 14 residues. CDR3 loop: CASSIVGNTGELFF. Written as DNA, the CDR3 is TGTGCCAGTAGTATAGTCGGAAACACCGGGGAGCTGTTTTTT.

For this clone: Other DNA sequences within the sample encode an identical CDR3. The chain carries TRBV5-1 and TRBJ2-1; TRBD2 is a possible D gene (7 bases). Deletions cut 4 bases from V and 2 bases from J, with 13 bases between. The CDR3 spans 15 residues. CDR1 and CDR2 from the germline V gene are SGHRS and YFSETQ. CDR3 region: CASSPSGDTYNEQFF. The CDR3 bases are TGCGCCAGCAGCCCGAGCGGGGACACCTACAATGAGCAGTTCTTC.

This sequence joins TRBV2 and TRBJ2-7; D possibly corresponds to TRBD1 (6 bases). Germline V lookup: CDR1 SNHLY, CDR2 FYNNEI. Trimming pared 5 bases from V and 3 bases from J, leaving 14 bases between. The CDR3 extends over 14 amino acids. CDR3 DNA sequence: TGTGCCAGCAGTCCCGGGACACTAAACTACGAGCAGTACTTC. Encoded protein: CASSPGTLNYEQYF. Full variable domain (missing parts from reference TRBV2 and TRBJ2-7): EPEVTQTPSHQVTQMGQEVILRCVPISNHLYFYWYRQILGQKVEFLVSFYNNEISEKSEIFDDQFSVERPDGSNFTLKIRSTKLEDSAMYFCASSPGTLNYEQYFGPGTRLTVT.

The table lists this clone with a count of one. The rearrangement uses TRBV5-5 and TRBJ2-7, with 11 nucleotides matching TRBD2. CDR1 SGHKS and CDR2 YYEKEE come from the germline V gene (reference sequence). The CDR3 is made up of 15 amino acids. With V trimmed by 3 bases and J by 0 bases, 2 bases remained unmatched. The CDR3 region has the DNA TGTGCCAGCAGCTGGGGACTAGCGGACTCCTACGAGCAGTACTTC. This encodes CASSWGLADSYEQYF.

As regards this clone: The sample has other DNA sequences that encode this CDR3 too. J is TRBJ2-7 and V is TRBV27; D ambiguous. From germline, CDR1 is MNHEY and CDR2 SMNVEV (reference sequence). The CDR3 length is 12 residues. V was shortened by 6 bases and J by 1 base, with 7 bases between the two germline ends. CDR3 DNA sequence: TGTGCCAGCAGGGGTCTGTCCTACGAGCAGTACTTC. This encodes CASRGLSYEQYF.

The gene calls are TRBV13 and TRBJ1-5; weak D call: TRBD1 (6 bases). The CDR3 has 15 residues. Trimming shortened V by 0 bases and J by 5 bases, and 11 bases separated the two germline ends. CDR1 is PRHDT, CDR2 FYEKMQ, per germline (reference sequence). CDR3 nucleotide sequence: TGTGCCAGCAGCTTAGGGAGGGGGGCCTATCAGCCCCAGCATTTT. Its protein is CASSLGRGAYQPQHF.

The CDR3 DNA sequence: TGCGCCAGCAGCTTGGGGGAGGGCTACAATGAGCAGTTCTTC. It codes for CASSLGEGYNEQFF. The chain carries TRBV5-1 and TRBJ2-1; 7 bases align to TRBD2. CDR3 length: 14 residues. Germline V lookup: CDR1 SGHRS, CDR2 YFSETQ. The V segment lost 0 bases and the J segment 3 bases; nucleotides outside the gene matches: 0.

The chain employs TRBV13 and TRBJ2-5; 10 bases map to TRBD2. V lost 1 base and J lost 5; bases outside the gene matches: 4. Germline lookup yields CDR1 PRHDT and CDR2 FYEKMQ (reference sequence). The CDR3 contains 15 residues. CDR3 nucleotides: TGTGCCAGCAGCTTAGCTAGCGGGGGTGTGGAGACCCAGTACTTC. It translates to CASSLASGGVETQYF.

The rearrangement links TRBV4-3 to TRBJ1-2; TRBD1 matches 7 bases. The CDR3 is made up of 16 amino acids. CDR1 LGHNA and CDR2 YSLEER come from the germline V gene. With V trimmed by 1 base and J by 2 bases, 7 bases remained unmatched. The CDR3: CASSQGTGVPNYGYTF. CDR3 DNA sequence: TGCGCCAGCAGCCAAGGCACAGGGGTGCCCAACTATGGCTACACCTTC.

The chain combines TRBV28 with TRBJ2-7; TRBD2 aligns across 7 bases. J lost 7 bases, V lost 2 bases, and 8 bases had no gene match. CDR1 is MDHEN and CDR2 is SYDVKM in the germline V gene. This CDR3 is 14 amino acids long. The CDR3 spells CASSLRAGVEEQYF. In nucleotides, the CDR3 is TGTGCCAGCAGTTTAAGGGCGGGAGTGGAGGAGCAGTACTTC. The entire variable domain, with the rest obtained from reference TRBV28 and TRBJ2-7, is as follows: DVKVTQSSRYLVKRTGEKVFLECVQDMDHENMFWYRQDPGLGLRLIYFSYDVKMKEKGDIPEGYSVSREKKERFSLILESASTNQTSMYLCASSLRAGVEEQYFGPGTRLTVT.

The chain recombines TRBV9 with TRBJ2-3; 7 nucleotides align to TRBD2. The CDR3 has 14 residues. The germline CDR1 and CDR2 sequences are SGDLS and YYNGEE. V was clipped by 3 bases and J by 2 bases; unmatched bases: 3. CDR3 in amino acids: CASSEGDYTDTQYF. The CDR3 DNA reads as TGTGCCAGCAGCGAAGGGGACTACACAGATACGCAGTATTTT.